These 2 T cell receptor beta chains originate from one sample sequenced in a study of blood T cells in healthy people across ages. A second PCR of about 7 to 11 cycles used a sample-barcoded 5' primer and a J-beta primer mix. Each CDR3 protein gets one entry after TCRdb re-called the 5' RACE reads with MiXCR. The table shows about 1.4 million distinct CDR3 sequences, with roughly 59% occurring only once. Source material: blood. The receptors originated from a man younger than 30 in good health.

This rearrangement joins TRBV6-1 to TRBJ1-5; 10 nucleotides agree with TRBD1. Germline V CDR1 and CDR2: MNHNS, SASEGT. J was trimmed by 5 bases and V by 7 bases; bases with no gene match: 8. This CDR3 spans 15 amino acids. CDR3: CASTHRTGGDQPQHF. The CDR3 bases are TGTGCCAGCACCCACAGGACAGGGGGGGATCAGCCCCAGCATTTT.

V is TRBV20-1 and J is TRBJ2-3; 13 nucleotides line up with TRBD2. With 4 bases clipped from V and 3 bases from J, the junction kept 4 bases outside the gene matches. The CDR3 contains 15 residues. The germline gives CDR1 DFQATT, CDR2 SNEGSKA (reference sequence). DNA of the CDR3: TGCAGTGCTATGGGACTAGCGGGAACTACAGATACGCAGTATTTT. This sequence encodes CSAMGLAGTTDTQYF.